The 28 T cell receptor beta chains presented below share a single source sample, sequenced in a study of CD8 T cells in ankylosing spondylitis. TCRdb reprocessed the 5' RACE reads with MiXCR, giving one entry per CDR3 protein. The table lists 400,000 or so distinct CDR3 sequences, 25% to 30% of them singletons. Study results and caveats: Apparently characteristic of ankylosing spondylitis blood was a TCR beta motif (roughly eight highly homologous variants).

These TCRs' antigens remain unknown. Sequenced sample: blood, either unsorted or a sorted T cell fraction (not recorded which). Receptors were obtained from a male donor with ankylosing spondylitis.

This clonotype showed up just a few times. The chain is built from TRBV11-2 and TRBJ1-5, with D uncertain. CDR3 size: 19 residues. Trimming shortened V by 1 base and J by 0 bases, and 19 bases separated the two germline ends. Germline loops: CDR1 SGHAT, CDR2 FQNNGV. The CDR3 loop reads CASSLVRVGEGYSNQPQHF. The CDR3 DNA follows: TGTGCCAGCAGCTTAGTCCGAGTTGGGGAAGGATATAGCAATCAGCCCCAGCATTTT.

V is TRBV5-1 and J is TRBJ2-2; possible D gene TRBD2, 6 bases. The CDR3 loop spans 14 amino acids. The V end lost 6 bases, the J end lost 2 bases, and 11 bases lay between the germline ends. The germline V gene has CDR1 SGHRS and CDR2 YFSETQ. CDR3 residues: CASIRDSNTGELFF. Here the CDR3 DNA reads TGCGCCAGCATTCGGGACTCTAACACCGGGGAGCTGTTTTTT.

This rearrangement joins TRBV6-2 or TRBV6-3 to TRBJ2-1; D possibly corresponds to TRBD2 (5 bases). This CDR3 contains 12 residues. CDR1 and CDR2 (germline): MNHEY, SVGEGT. The V end lost 3 bases, the J end lost 7 bases, and 7 bases lay between the germline ends. The CDR3 protein is CASSYRDNEQFF. Written as DNA, the CDR3 is TGTGCCAGCAGTTATCGGGATAATGAGCAGTTCTTC.

This clonotype was seen more than once but under ten times. The V call is TRBV5-5, the J call TRBJ2-6, with D hard to call. Trimming removed 1 base at V and 1 base at J, with 6 bases between. The CDR3 is 15 amino acids. CDR1 is SGHKS and CDR2 is YYEKEE in the germline V gene (reference sequence). For the CDR3, the DNA is TGTGCCAGCAGCTTGTTTCCGTCTGGGGCCAACGTCCTGACTTTC. This gives the protein CASSLFPSGANVLTF. The whole variable domain, filled in from reference TRBV5-5 and TRBJ2-6, reads DAGVTQSPTHLIKTRGQQVTLRCSPISGHKSVSWYQQVLGQGPQFIFQYYEKEERGRGNFPDRFSARQFPNYSSELNVNALLLGDSALYLCASSLFPSGANVLTFGAGSRLTVL.

CDR3: CSARDPREGGEKLFF. The CDR3 nucleotides are TGCAGTGCTAGAGATCCTCGAGAGGGAGGTGAAAAACTGTTTTTT. The chain has TRBV20-1 and TRBJ1-4; the D is unclear. The V gene's germline CDR1 is DFQATT and CDR2 SNEGSKA (reference sequence). The V gene lost 0 bases and the J gene lost 7 bases, with 15 bases spanning the gap. The CDR3 runs to 15 residues.

The gene calls are TRBV11-1 and TRBJ2-1; 10 bases are shared with TRBD2. Per germline, CDR1 SGHAT and CDR2 FQDESV (reference sequence). There are 18 residues in the CDR3. J gave up 9 bases and V 3 bases, and 17 bases lay outside the gene matches. This CDR3 reads CASSLVGTRLAGDSEQFF. The CDR3 DNA follows: TGTGCCAGCAGCTTGGTGGGGACGCGGCTAGCGGGAGATAGTGAGCAGTTCTTC.

The V gene is TRBV6-2 or TRBV6-3, the J gene TRBJ2-3; 7 bases agree with TRBD1. After removal of 6 bases from V and 3 bases from J, the junction contained 12 bases not matched to a gene. This CDR3 region has 16 residues. The germline CDR1 and CDR2 sequences are MNHEY and SVGEGT. In DNA, the CDR3 is TGTGCCAGCAGGCCCGGGACAGAATTGGGGACAGATACGCAGTATTTT. As protein: CASRPGTELGTDTQYF.

The rearrangement joins TRBV5-8 to TRBJ2-3; 7 bases are a match to TRBD2. The J segment lost 0 bases and the V segment lost 3 bases, leaving 4 bases of the junction unmatched. Germline V gene lookup returns CDR1 SGHTS and CDR2 YDEGEE. The CDR3 length is 15 residues. The CDR3 region has the DNA TGTGCCAGCAGCTCGAGCGGGAAAAGCACAGATACGCAGTATTTT. Protein: CASSSSGKSTDTQYF.

The chain joins TRBV18 to TRBJ2-5, with 9 bases matching TRBD1. The CDR3 is 16 amino acids. CDR1 and CDR2 from the germline V gene are KGHSH and LQKENI. J was trimmed by 2 bases and V by 3 bases; bases with no gene match: 7. In DNA form, the CDR3 reads TGTGCCAGCTCACCTCGCCGGGACAGGGCACAAGAGACCCAGTACTTC. Residues: CASSPRRDRAQETQYF. Supplemented by reference TRBV18 and TRBJ2-5, the full variable domain reads NAGVMQNPRHLVRRRGQEARLRCSPMKGHSHVYWYRQLPEEGLKFMVYLQKENIIDESGMPKERFSAEFPKEGPSILRIQQVVRGDSAAYFCASSPRRDRAQETQYFGPGTRLLVL.

The V gene is TRBV10-3, the J gene TRBJ2-7; TRBD2 matches 7 bases. With V trimmed by 5 bases and J by 7 bases, 8 bases remained unmatched. The CDR3 has 13 amino acids. The germline CDR1 and CDR2 sequences are ENHRY and SYGVKD. CDR3 region: CAISREVSGEQYV. The CDR3 region has the DNA TGTGCCATCAGTCGGGAGGTGTCGGGAGAGCAGTACGTC.

This clonotype was counted only a few times. The genes are TRBV5-1 and TRBJ1-1, with no clear D. Trimming removed 0 bases at V and 1 base at J, with 7 bases between. This CDR3 spans 14 amino acids. Germline CDR1 SGHRS, CDR2 YFSETQ. In DNA, the CDR3 is TGCGCCAGCAGCTTGGTATCAAAGAACACTGAAGCTTTCTTT. Residues: CASSLVSKNTEAFF.

This clonotype occurred a few times. The chain employs TRBV20-1 and TRBJ1-1, with 7 bases identical to TRBD1. This CDR3 contains 15 residues. Germline V lookup: CDR1 DFQATT, CDR2 SNEGSKA (reference sequence). V shed 1 base and J 5 bases; nucleotides not matched to a gene: 10. CDR3 DNA sequence: TGCAGTGCTAGAGCCTTCGCCGACAGGGATACTGAAGCTTTCTTT. It is translated as CSARAFADRDTEAFF.

This clonotype was counted at least ten times. The V call is TRBV12-3 or TRBV12-4, the J call TRBJ2-3; D assignment may be TRBD1 or TRBD2 (5 bases each). The V end lost 4 bases, the J end lost 1 base, and 12 bases lay between the germline ends. This CDR3 comprises 15 residues. This CDR3 is CASSSGGRGTDTQYF. The CDR3 DNA reads as TGTGCCAGCAGTTCTGGGGGTAGAGGCACAGATACGCAGTATTTT.

The rearrangement links TRBV5-1 to TRBJ2-1; weak D call: TRBD2 (6 bases). The V gene lost 0 bases and the J gene lost 4 bases, with 14 bases spanning the gap. Germline V gene lookup returns CDR1 SGHRS and CDR2 YFSETQ. The CDR3 covers 16 residues. DNA for the CDR3: TGCGCCAGCAGCTTGGTAGCGGCTTATCTATACAATGAGCAGTTCTTC. The encoded protein is CASSLVAAYLYNEQFF.

The chain employs TRBV12-3 or TRBV12-4 and TRBJ1-1; TRBD1 matches at 9 bases. With 4 bases clipped from V and 11 bases from J, the junction kept 8 bases outside the gene matches. The CDR3 covers 13 residues. Written as DNA, the CDR3 is TGTGCCAGCAGTTACACAGGGGGCGGACGGGCTTTCTTT. It yields the protein CASSYTGGGRAFF.

This clonotype has just a few counts. CDR3: CASSPPTGNTEAFF. DNA of the CDR3: TGCGCCAGCAGCCCGCCGACAGGGAACACTGAAGCTTTCTTT. The V call is TRBV5-1, the J call TRBJ1-1; D perhaps matches TRBD1 (6 bases). Germline V gene sequence: CDR1 SGHRS, CDR2 YFSETQ. Trimming left V 4 bases short and J 1 base short, with 11 bases between. This CDR3 spans 14 amino acids.

This sequence joins TRBV12-3 or TRBV12-4 and TRBJ1-1; 7 positions agree with TRBD1. The CDR3 totals 13 residues. Trimming removed 6 bases from V and 4 bases from J; junction bases left unmatched: 5. The DNA of the CDR3 is TGTGCCAGCAGGGAACAGGGGATCACTGAAGCTTTCTTT. Its translation is CASREQGITEAFF.

V is TRBV7-9 and J is TRBJ1-2; 8 bases line up with TRBD1. Germline V gene lookup returns CDR1 SEHNR and CDR2 FQNEAQ (reference sequence). J gave up 3 bases and V 4 bases, and 7 bases lay outside the gene matches. The CDR3 consists of 15 residues. The CDR3 nucleotides read TGTGCCAGCAGCTCGAGCGGACAGGGACACTATGGCTACACCTTC. It specifies CASSSSGQGHYGYTF.

The chain uses TRBV7-9 and TRBJ1-6; D not certain. In germline, CDR1 is SEHNR, CDR2 FQNEAQ (reference sequence). V shed 3 bases and J shed 7 bases, with 4 bases lying between them. The CDR3 has 12 amino acids. CDR3 in amino acids: CASSFVNSPLHF. The CDR3 DNA sequence: TGTGCCAGCAGCTTCGTCAATTCACCCCTCCACTTT. Looking up the rest from reference TRBV7-9 and TRBJ1-6 gives the full variable domain: DTGVSQNPRHKITKRGQNVTFRCDPISEHNRLYWYRQTLGQGPEFLTYFQNEAQLEKSRLLSDRFSAERPKGSFSTLEIQRTEQGDSAMYLCASSFVNSPLHFGNGTRLTVT.

J is TRBJ2-7 and V is TRBV4-2; 13 positions agree with TRBD2. After removal of 4 bases from V and 2 bases from J, the junction contained 5 bases not matched to a gene. CDR1 is LGHNA and CDR2 is YNFKEQ in the germline V gene. The CDR3 is 16 residues long. The CDR3 spells CASSLRLAGGPYEQYF. DNA of the CDR3: TGTGCCAGCAGCCTTCGACTAGCGGGGGGCCCCTACGAGCAGTACTTC.

The chain has TRBV20-1 and TRBJ2-3; D may correspond to TRBD1 or TRBD2 (5 bases each). This CDR3 region has 15 residues. Germline loops: CDR1 DFQATT, CDR2 SNEGSKA (reference sequence). V was cut by 1 base and J by 1 base, with 12 bases left in between. CDR3: CSARGGSSGTDTQYF. CDR3 DNA: TGCAGTGCTAGAGGGGGGTCCAGCGGCACAGATACGCAGTATTTT.

In its sample, this clonotype was seen many times. The V and J genes are TRBV11-2 and TRBJ2-7; 8 bases are a match to TRBD2. The CDR3 is 15 residues long. The junction had 10 bases not matched to a gene; V was cut back by 4 bases and J by 5 bases. Germline V gene sequence: CDR1 SGHAT, CDR2 FQNNGV. CDR3 sequence (DNA): TGTGCCAGCAGCTCACTTAGCGGGAAATCGGACGAGCAGTACTTC. Translation gives CASSSLSGKSDEQYF.

The chain uses TRBV7-2 and TRBJ2-7; D gene unclear. Germline assignment: CDR1 SGHTA and CDR2 FQGNSA. V dropped 4 bases and J dropped 3 bases, with 13 bases sitting between them. The CDR3 has 14 residues. The CDR3 spells CASSSSGPLYEQYF. The CDR3 region has the DNA TGTGCCAGCAGCTCCTCGGGCCCCCTCTACGAGCAGTACTTC. Full variable domain (remainder filled in from reference TRBV7-2 and TRBJ2-7): GAGVSQSPSNKVTEKGKDVELRCDPISGHTALYWYRQSLGQGLEFLIYFQGNSAPDKSGLPSDRFSAERTGGSVSTLTIQRTQQEDSAVYLCASSSSGPLYEQYFGPGTRLTVT.

The CDR3 loop is CATSDPSGSYNEQFF. In nucleotides, the CDR3 is TGTGCCACCAGTGATCCCAGCGGGAGCTACAATGAGCAGTTCTTC. The V call is TRBV24-1, the J call TRBJ2-1; 8 positions agree with TRBD2. The CDR3 contains 15 residues. The trim removed 3 bases at V and 3 bases at J, leaving 3 bases unmatched. Per the germline V gene, CDR1 is KGHDR and CDR2 is SFDVKD.

A few counts support this clonotype. The chain links TRBV7-2 to TRBJ2-1, with D unresolved. Germline loops: CDR1 SGHTA, CDR2 FQGNSA. This CDR3 has 14 amino acids. Trimming removed 6 bases from V and 8 bases from J, with 17 bases in between. The DNA of the CDR3 is TGTGCCAGCAGTTATGGGCTAGTAGGCCATGAGCAGTTCTTC. It codes for CASSYGLVGHEQFF. The variable domain in full, with the rest retrieved from reference TRBV7-2 and TRBJ2-1, is GAGVSQSPSNKVTEKGKDVELRCDPISGHTALYWYRQSLGQGLEFLIYFQGNSAPDKSGLPSDRFSAERTGGSVSTLTIQRTQQEDSAVYLCASSYGLVGHEQFFGPGTRLTVL.

V gene TRBV19 combines with J gene TRBJ1-2; no clear D. CDR1 is LNHDA, CDR2 SQIVND, per germline (reference sequence). V was cut by 7 bases and J by 3 bases, with 24 bases left in between. The length of the CDR3 is 17 residues. The CDR3 protein is CASMGARLQKADYGYTF. Here the CDR3 DNA reads TGTGCCAGTATGGGAGCCCGTCTCCAGAAAGCAGACTATGGCTACACCTTC.

There are a few counts of this clonotype. The chain combines TRBV7-9 with TRBJ2-7; possibly TRBD2 for D (6 bases). Germline CDR1 reads SEHNR; CDR2 reads FQNEAQ (reference sequence). Trimming stripped 6 bases from V and 3 bases from J, with 9 bases between. This CDR3 is 12 amino acids long. The CDR3 protein is CASSFSGYEQYF. The DNA of the CDR3 is TGTGCCAGCAGTTTTAGCGGCTACGAGCAGTACTTC.

The chain has TRBV3-1 and TRBJ2-1, with TRBD2 matching 14 bases. The J segment lost 8 bases and the V segment lost 9 bases, leaving 12 bases of the junction unmatched. CDR3 length equals 16 residues. Germline CDR1 is LGHDT and CDR2 is YNNKEL (reference sequence). DNA of the CDR3: TGTGCCAGTACCGGGACTAGCGGGAGAGGTAGGGATGAGCAGTTCTTC. Protein sequence: CASTGTSGRGRDEQFF.